The present TCR beta chain was sequenced within a study of shared clonotypes between healthy human individuals. Broader study findings: Among donors, the sharing of clonotypes was expected to be influenced by sequencing depth. Sorted-subset samples were not fully sequenced, rarefaction indicated.

Running of the assay took place at deep level. The table came from immunoSEQ multiplex PCR; TCRdb's copy has only in-frame clones and leaves some out. The sample shows about 710,000 clones, approximately 77% of them seen only once. Each of the donors was a healthy adult who was HIV-negative and had not had a recent acute infection or vaccination. Trimming took 3 bases from V and 2 from J, leaving 9 bases between them. The germline CDR1 and CDR2 sequences are SGHVS and FQNEAQ. The length of the CDR3 is 14 residues. About this clone itself: Antigen unknown.

The V and J genes are TRBV7-8 and TRBJ2-3, with D uncertain. This receptor was identified in a woman aged 25 to 39 in good health. Specimen: memory CD4+ T cells sorted from blood. Described subset: CD45RA-negative fraction. This CDR3 reads CASSFGVSTDTQYF. For the CDR3, the DNA is TGTGCCAGCAGCTTTGGCGTATCCACAGATACGCAGTATTTT. Full variable domain (rest looked up from reference TRBV7-8 and TRBJ2-3): GAGVSQSPRYKVAKRGQDVALRCDPISGHVSLFWYQQALGQGPEFLTYFQNEAQLDKSGLPSDRFFAERPEGSVSTLKIQRTQQEDSAVYLCASSFGVSTDTQYFGPGTRLTVL.